This TCR beta chain was obtained from a study of blood T cell repertoires in COVID-19. Using immunoSEQ multiplex PCR, the repertoire was profiled, and TCRdb retains in-frame clones only, with some absent. The sample has around 700,000 clones; 80% to 90% are singletons. The CDR3 contains 13 residues. The germline CDR1 and CDR2 sequences are GTSNPN and SVGIG (reference sequence). The V gene end was trimmed by 1 base and the J gene end by 6 bases; junction bases not matched to a gene: 5. The gene calls are TRBV30 and TRBJ1-2, with 7 bases that match TRBD1. The TCR originated in a woman aged 18 to 35 with acute or convalescent COVID-19. Sample: peripheral blood. CDR3 bases: TGTGCCTGGAGTGCTGGGACAGCGGATGGCTACACCTTC. As protein: CAWSAGTADGYTF.